A selection of T cell receptor beta chains follows, all from one sample in a study of blood T cell repertoires in COVID-19. Measured with immunoSEQ multiplex PCR; TCRdb has only the in-frame clones, and not every one. The repertoire holds more than 200,000 clones, with around four fifths as singletons. Material: peripheral blood. These receptors were taken from a woman in her forties or fifties with acute or convalescent COVID-19. Both conserved end residues are part of each CDR3. Fields, in order: J gene, D gene, clone size, V gene, CDR3 DNA, CDR3 protein. A D gene is named only where the DNA matches it firmly. For some rows the clone size is stated as once, few or many, or as a class when expanded; others skip it.

j_gene: TRBJ2-1; d_gene: .; abundance: .; v_gene: TRBV15; CDR3nt: TGTGCCACCAGCCCGCGGGAAGGACTCTTCAATGAGCAGTTCTTC; CDR3aa: CATSPREGLFNEQFF
j_gene: TRBJ1-4; d_gene: TRBD1; abundance: .; v_gene: TRBV7-9; CDR3nt: TGTGCCAGCAGCGATCCGGGACAGAATAATGAAAAACTGTTTTTT; CDR3aa: CASSDPGQNNEKLFF
j_gene: TRBJ1-6; d_gene: TRBD1; abundance: .; v_gene: TRBV19; CDR3nt: TGTGCCAGTAGTGGGGGACAGCCGAATTCACCCCTCCACTTT; CDR3aa: CASSGGQPNSPLHF
j_gene: TRBJ2-2; d_gene: TRBD1; abundance: .; v_gene: TRBV14; CDR3nt: TGTGCCAGCCAGACAGGGTTCGCCGGGGAGCTGTTTTTT; CDR3aa: CASQTGFAGELFF
j_gene: TRBJ1-6; d_gene: .; abundance: few; v_gene: TRBV3-1/TRBV3-2; CDR3nt: TGTGCCAGCAGCCAGGAGGGGCTGGGCTCCTATAATTCACCCCTCCACTTT; CDR3aa: CASSQEGLGSYNSPLHF
j_gene: TRBJ2-3; d_gene: .; abundance: .; v_gene: TRBV7-3; CDR3nt: TGTGCCAGCAGGCCATCCCCCCTAGCCACAGATACGCAGTATTTT; CDR3aa: CASRPSPLATDTQYF
j_gene: TRBJ2-1; d_gene: .; abundance: .; v_gene: TRBV5-4; CDR3nt: TGTGCCAGCAGCTTGGGCTGGACTACCTACAATGAGCAGTTCTTC; CDR3aa: CASSLGWTTYNEQFF
j_gene: TRBJ1-5; d_gene: .; abundance: .; v_gene: TRBV27; CDR3nt: TGTGCCAGCGGGGGGGTGGGCAATCAGCCCCAGCATTTT; CDR3aa: CASGGVGNQPQHF
j_gene: TRBJ1-1; d_gene: TRBD1; abundance: .; v_gene: TRBV29-1; CDR3nt: TGCAGCGTTGAGCCCCCGGGACAGGGGGCTTTCTTT; CDR3aa: CSVEPPGQGAFF
j_gene: TRBJ2-5; d_gene: .; abundance: .; v_gene: TRBV5-8; CDR3nt: TGTGCCAGCAGCTTGTTCACAGGGACGGAGACCCAGTACTTC; CDR3aa: CASSLFTGTETQYF
j_gene: TRBJ1-3; d_gene: .; abundance: .; v_gene: TRBV10-1; CDR3nt: TGCGCCAGCAGTGAATCAGGGGTCGGAAACACCATATATTTT; CDR3aa: CASSESGVGNTIYF
j_gene: TRBJ2-5; d_gene: TRBD2; abundance: .; v_gene: TRBV25-1; CDR3nt: TGTGCCAGCAGTGCTAGCGGGAGTCACCAACTGTACCAAGAGACCCAGTACTTC; CDR3aa: CASSASGSHQLYQETQYF
j_gene: TRBJ2-1; d_gene: .; abundance: .; v_gene: TRBV5-4; CDR3nt: TGTGCCAGCAGCGTCGGGTACAGCGGAAACTACAATGAGCAGTTCTTC; CDR3aa: CASSVGYSGNYNEQFF
j_gene: TRBJ1-2; d_gene: .; abundance: .; v_gene: TRBV28; CDR3nt: TGTGCCAGCAGTCTCCTAGTCAGGGTGGGTGGCTACACCTTC; CDR3aa: CASSLLVRVGGYTF
j_gene: TRBJ2-4; d_gene: TRBD1; abundance: .; v_gene: TRBV11-1; CDR3nt: TGTGCCAGCAGCGTAAACGACAGGGGATCCAAAAACATTCAGTACTTC; CDR3aa: CASSVNDRGSKNIQYF
j_gene: TRBJ1-1; d_gene: TRBD1; abundance: .; v_gene: TRBV29-1; CDR3nt: TGCAGCGTTGTACAGGGGTTCAGGGCTGAAGCTTTCTTT; CDR3aa: CSVVQGFRAEAFF
j_gene: TRBJ1-3; d_gene: .; abundance: .; v_gene: TRBV10-1; CDR3nt: TGCGCCAGCAGTGAAGGAGCTGGAAACACCATATATTTT; CDR3aa: CASSEGAGNTIYF
j_gene: TRBJ2-1; d_gene: TRBD2; abundance: .; v_gene: TRBV28; CDR3nt: TGTGCCAGCAGTATCAGGACTAGCGGGAGGCTCTACAATGAGCAGTTCTTC; CDR3aa: CASSIRTSGRLYNEQFF
j_gene: TRBJ2-1; d_gene: .; abundance: .; v_gene: TRBV5-5; CDR3nt: TGTGCCAGCAGCTCCGTGGGGACGACTAGAATCTACAATGAGCAGTTCTTC; CDR3aa: CASSSVGTTRIYNEQFF
j_gene: TRBJ2-5; d_gene: TRBD2; abundance: .; v_gene: TRBV9; CDR3nt: TGTGCCAGCAGCGGTATAGCGGGAGGCGGCCAAGAGACCCAGTACTTC; CDR3aa: CASSGIAGGGQETQYF
j_gene: TRBJ2-5; d_gene: TRBD2; abundance: .; v_gene: TRBV29-1; CDR3nt: TGCAGCGTTGGGAGAAGGTCTAGCGGGATAGAGACCCAGTACTTC; CDR3aa: CSVGRRSSGIETQYF
j_gene: TRBJ2-1; d_gene: TRBD2; abundance: .; v_gene: TRBV7-2; CDR3nt: TGTGCCAGCAGCTGGGAGGGGACTAGCGGGAGGAATGAGCAGTTCTTC; CDR3aa: CASSWEGTSGRNEQFF
j_gene: TRBJ2-7; d_gene: TRBD2; abundance: .; v_gene: TRBV3-1/TRBV3-2; CDR3nt: TGTGCCAGCAGCCAATTAAGCGGGATTACCGAGCAGTACTTC; CDR3aa: CASSQLSGITEQYF
j_gene: TRBJ2-5; d_gene: .; abundance: .; v_gene: TRBV9; CDR3nt: TGTGCCAGCAGCGTAATTACCGGGAGTCGAGAGACCCAGTACTTC; CDR3aa: CASSVITGSRETQYF
j_gene: TRBJ2-7; d_gene: .; abundance: .; v_gene: TRBV18; CDR3nt: TGTGCCAGCTCACCCTACGCCAACTCCTACGAGCAGTACTTC; CDR3aa: CASSPYANSYEQYF
j_gene: TRBJ2-3; d_gene: TRBD1; abundance: .; v_gene: TRBV15; CDR3nt: TGTGCCACCTCGCCCCGGACAGGGGGTGCAGATACGCAGTATTTT; CDR3aa: CATSPRTGGADTQYF
j_gene: TRBJ2-2; d_gene: TRBD2; abundance: .; v_gene: TRBV24-1; CDR3nt: TGTGCCACCAGTGACCCGGGACTAGCGGGAACCGGGGAGCTGTTTTTT; CDR3aa: CATSDPGLAGTGELFF
j_gene: TRBJ2-7; d_gene: .; abundance: .; v_gene: TRBV19; CDR3nt: TGTGCCAGTAGTAGGGAGGGGGAATCGTCCTACGAGCAGTACTTC; CDR3aa: CASSREGESSYEQYF
j_gene: TRBJ2-7; d_gene: TRBD2; abundance: .; v_gene: TRBV30; CDR3nt: TGTGCCTCCGCAATTGGGACTAGCGGAAAATACGAGCAGTACTTC; CDR3aa: CASAIGTSGKYEQYF
j_gene: TRBJ2-4; d_gene: TRBD2; abundance: once; v_gene: TRBV2; CDR3nt: TGTGCCAGCAGTGGACGCTTGGCGGGAGGTCCAAAAAACATTCAGTACTTC; CDR3aa: CASSGRLAGGPKNIQYF
j_gene: TRBJ2-7; d_gene: .; abundance: .; v_gene: TRBV27; CDR3nt: TGTGCCAGCACACCCGCAGCGTCCTTTTCCTACGAGCAGTACTTC; CDR3aa: CASTPAASFSYEQYF
j_gene: TRBJ2-1; d_gene: .; abundance: .; v_gene: TRBV19; CDR3nt: TGTGCCAGTACGGCAGGGAGGAACTACAATGAGCAGTTCTTC; CDR3aa: CASTAGRNYNEQFF
j_gene: TRBJ1-2; d_gene: TRBD1; abundance: .; v_gene: TRBV9; CDR3nt: TGTGCCAGCAGCGTAGGAGGACAGGGCGGCTATGGCTACACCTTC; CDR3aa: CASSVGGQGGYGYTF
j_gene: TRBJ2-1; d_gene: TRBD2; abundance: .; v_gene: TRBV30; CDR3nt: TGTGCCTGGGACCTTCTAGCGGGGAACAATGAGCAGTTCTTC; CDR3aa: CAWDLLAGNNEQFF
j_gene: TRBJ1-1; d_gene: .; abundance: .; v_gene: TRBV7-9; CDR3nt: TGTGCCAGCAGCCTCCGGACAGAAGCTTTCTTT; CDR3aa: CASSLRTEAFF
j_gene: TRBJ2-5; d_gene: TRBD1; abundance: .; v_gene: TRBV28; CDR3nt: TGTGCCAGCAGCCACCGGGACAGGGGCCTCCAAGAGACCCAGTACTTC; CDR3aa: CASSHRDRGLQETQYF
j_gene: TRBJ2-1; d_gene: TRBD2; abundance: .; v_gene: TRBV2; CDR3nt: TGTGCCATCGGTTTTGTGACTAGCGGGAGACATGAGCAGTTCTTC; CDR3aa: CAIGFVTSGRHEQFF
j_gene: TRBJ1-5; d_gene: .; abundance: once; v_gene: TRBV5-1; CDR3nt: TGCGCCAGCAGCTTGGAATGGGGGACTGGTCAGCCCCAGCATTTT; CDR3aa: CASSLEWGTGQPQHF
j_gene: TRBJ1-4; d_gene: .; abundance: .; v_gene: TRBV6-5; CDR3nt: TGTGCCAGCAGTTACTTTGGGCAGGCGGGGGAAAAACTGTTTTTT; CDR3aa: CASSYFGQAGEKLFF
j_gene: TRBJ1-1; d_gene: .; abundance: few; v_gene: TRBV7-9; CDR3nt: TGTGCCAGCAGCTTAGGATGGCTGAACACTGAAGCTTTCTTT; CDR3aa: CASSLGWLNTEAFF
j_gene: TRBJ2-7; d_gene: TRBD1; abundance: .; v_gene: TRBV6-5; CDR3nt: TGTGCCAGCAGTTTCGACAGGGAGTACCCCCCCACCGAGCAGTACTTC; CDR3aa: CASSFDREYPPTEQYF
j_gene: TRBJ2-7; d_gene: .; abundance: .; v_gene: TRBV28; CDR3nt: TGTGCCAGCAGGGAGCTATCGACCGAGCAGTACTTC; CDR3aa: CASRELSTEQYF
j_gene: TRBJ2-1; d_gene: TRBD1; abundance: .; v_gene: TRBV29-1; CDR3nt: TGCAGCGTTGCGTCGGACAGGGACAATGAGCAGTTCTTC; CDR3aa: CSVASDRDNEQFF
j_gene: TRBJ1-5; d_gene: TRBD1; abundance: few; v_gene: TRBV24-1; CDR3nt: TGTGCCACTGGGGACAGAACCAGCAATCAGCCCCAGCATTTT; CDR3aa: CATGDRTSNQPQHF
j_gene: TRBJ2-7; d_gene: TRBD2; abundance: few; v_gene: TRBV4-2; CDR3nt: TGTGCCAGCAGCCAAGAGTTTTCTAGCGGTTACGAGCAGTACTTC; CDR3aa: CASSQEFSSGYEQYF
j_gene: TRBJ1-6; d_gene: .; abundance: .; v_gene: TRBV28; CDR3nt: TGTGCCAGCAGTTTCCGGGTCAATTCACCCCTCCACTTT; CDR3aa: CASSFRVNSPLHF
j_gene: TRBJ1-5; d_gene: TRBD1; abundance: .; v_gene: TRBV27; CDR3nt: TGTGCCAGCAGTTTACTCCGGGACAGGGGGTACCCGTGGCCCCAGCATTTT; CDR3aa: CASSLLRDRGYPWPQHF
j_gene: TRBJ2-5; d_gene: TRBD1; abundance: .; v_gene: TRBV5-1; CDR3nt: TGCGCCAGCAGCTTGATGGTCTGGGGCAGGGGGCAAGAGACCCAGTACTTC; CDR3aa: CASSLMVWGRGQETQYF
j_gene: TRBJ2-7; d_gene: .; abundance: .; v_gene: TRBV5-5; CDR3nt: TGTGCCAGCAGCTTGGCGTGGGAGTCCTACGAGCAGTACTTC; CDR3aa: CASSLAWESYEQYF
j_gene: TRBJ2-1; d_gene: .; abundance: .; v_gene: TRBV19; CDR3nt: TGTGCCAGTAGGGGGGGGCGCAATGTCAATGAGCAGTTCTTC; CDR3aa: CASRGGRNVNEQFF
j_gene: TRBJ1-2; d_gene: .; abundance: .; v_gene: TRBV5-6; CDR3nt: TGTGCCAGCAGCACAATGGGGGACACAACAGAATCTAACTATGGCTACACCTTC; CDR3aa: CASSTMGDTTESNYGYTF
j_gene: TRBJ1-3; d_gene: .; abundance: .; v_gene: TRBV9; CDR3nt: TGTGCCAGCAGCGTCGGGAACCCTGGAAACACCATATATTTT; CDR3aa: CASSVGNPGNTIYF